This entry lists 9 T cell receptor beta chains sequenced from one sample in a study of blood T cell repertoires in COVID-19. The method was immunoSEQ multiplex PCR; TCRdb's version includes in-frame clones alone and lacks a portion of them. The table records 120,000 to 150,000 clones, around 81% of them present only once. The sequenced sample consisted of PBMCs or T cells enriched from blood (not recorded which). The receptors shown here come from a woman between 40 and 50 years old who had recovered from COVID-19.

The rearrangement joins TRBV5-4 to TRBJ2-1; TRBD2 matches 8 bases. Trimming cost V 3 bases and J 0 bases; bases outside gene matches: 5. The V gene's germline CDR1 is SGHNT and CDR2 YYREEE (reference sequence). The length of the CDR3 is 16 residues. The CDR3 DNA sequence: TGTGCCAGCAGCTCCTTTAGCGGGGCCTCCTACAATGAGCAGTTCTTC. Protein product: CASSSFSGASYNEQFF.

The rearrangement uses TRBV9 and TRBJ2-7, with a possible D match to TRBD2 (5 bases). This CDR3 spans 12 amino acids. Germline V gene sequence: CDR1 SGDLS, CDR2 YYNGEE. V shed 3 bases and J shed 6 bases, with 10 bases lying between them. The CDR3 DNA reads TGTGCCAGCAGCGGCGACGGGGTCGAGCAGTACTTC. Encoded protein: CASSGDGVEQYF.

The CDR3 DNA reads as TGTGCCAGCAGTGAAGGTCTAGGGGAGGTGAACACCGGGGAGCTGTTTTTT. Its protein is CASSEGLGEVNTGELFF. The chain joins TRBV6-1 to TRBJ2-2; a weak D match, TRBD2 (6 bases). The CDR3 sequence is 17 residues long. The germline V gene has CDR1 MNHNS and CDR2 SASEGT. V lost 1 base and J 1 base, leaving 13 bases between the germline ends.

The chain employs TRBV10-3 and TRBJ1-2; 9 nucleotides match TRBD1. This CDR3 region has 18 residues. Germline CDR1 reads ENHRY; CDR2 reads SYGVKD. The V and J ends lost 3 bases and 2 bases, in that order; junction bases with no gene match: 13. As DNA, the CDR3 is TGTGCCATCAGTGACTACCCGGGACAGGGTACCGAAAACTATGGCTACACCTTC. Protein sequence: CAISDYPGQGTENYGYTF.

There are a few counts of this clone. The chain links TRBV3-1 (or the pseudogene TRBV3-2) to TRBJ2-3, with 12 bases identical to TRBD2. The CDR3 has 14 amino acids. The V segment lost 5 bases and the J segment 5 bases; nucleotides outside the gene matches: 2. CDR1 and CDR2 from the germline V gene are LGHDT and YNNKEL (reference sequence). In DNA form, the CDR3 reads TGTGCCAGCAGCTTGACTAGCGGGAGAGATACGCAGTATTTT. Translated, it gives CASSLTSGRDTQYF.

This chain connects TRBV30 to TRBJ2-7; 8 bases align to TRBD2. Per germline, CDR1 GTSNPN and CDR2 SVGIG (reference sequence). This CDR3 contains 14 residues. Trimming at V came to 0 bases and at J to 11 bases, leaving 12 bases not matched to a gene. The CDR3 DNA reads as TGTGCCTGGAGTGTAAGCGACGCGGGAGGACTTAAGTACTTC. Translated, it gives CAWSVSDAGGLKYF.

The chain joins TRBV12-5 to TRBJ1-1; D uncertain. V dropped 5 bases and J dropped 0 bases, with 19 bases sitting between them. This CDR3 comprises 17 residues. The germline V gene encodes CDR1 LGHNT and CDR2 FRNRAP. CDR3 region: CASGLDTLRGMNTEAFF. CDR3 coding DNA: TGTGCTAGTGGTCTTGACACTTTACGGGGTATGAACACTGAAGCTTTCTTT. Combining the CDR3 with reference TRBV12-5 and TRBJ1-1 gives the whole variable domain DARVTQTPRHKVTEMGQEVTMRCQPILGHNTVFWYRQTMMQGLELLAYFRNRAPLDDSGMPKDRFSAEMPDATLATLKIQPSEPRDSAVYFCASGLDTLRGMNTEAFFGQGTRLTVV.

This chain connects TRBV29-1 to TRBJ1-1, with 7 positions matching TRBD1. V was pared by 0 bases and J by 1 base, with 2 bases of the junction left unmatched. Germline values: CDR1 SQVTM, CDR2 ANQGSEA. This CDR3 region has 14 residues. CDR3 in DNA: TGCAGCGTTGAAGATCGGGACAGGAACACTGAAGCTTTCTTT. Its translation is CSVEDRDRNTEAFF.

The rearrangement joins TRBV2 to TRBJ2-7; TRBD2 aligns across 8 bases. Trimming cost V 8 bases and J 7 bases; bases outside gene matches: 13. The CDR3 runs 14 residues. Germline V lookup: CDR1 SNHLY, CDR2 FYNNEI. The CDR3 sequence: CASVRRAGVPEQYF. CDR3 sequence (DNA): TGTGCCAGCGTTAGAAGAGCGGGAGTACCGGAGCAGTACTTC.